This TCR beta chain was captured in a study of cytomegalovirus exposure and HLA in healthy donors. Study as a whole: Out of 398 genotyped donors, roughly 78% belonged to the Caucasian-associated ancestry cluster.

Donors had nominal health at sampling but likely had unrecorded immune exposures. The PCR contained 60 Vbeta and 13 Jbeta primers. Sequencing was performed with immunoSEQ multiplex PCR; in TCRdb, only in-frame clones are kept and a portion is missing. This table has around 140,000 clones, approximately 82% appearing once. V gave up 0 bases and J gave up 5 bases; unmatched junction bases: 12. The CDR3 extends over 18 amino acids. Germline V gene sequence: CDR1 SQVTM, CDR2 ANQGSEA. Study observations and caveats: Investigators reported over 150 TCR beta chains as tied to cytomegalovirus. With high specificity and sensitivity, the classifier reportedly diagnosed cytomegalovirus status.

Regarding this clone: Its antigen remains unidentified.

This TCR came from a woman aged 55 to 70 in good health and CMV-seropositive. The sequenced sample was PBMCs. The V call is TRBV29-1, the J call TRBJ2-5, with 13 positions matching TRBD2. CDR3 bases: TGCAGCGTTGAAGAGTACATCTGGACTAGCGGGAGTGGGGAGACCCAGTACTTC. Its protein is CSVEEYIWTSGSGETQYF.